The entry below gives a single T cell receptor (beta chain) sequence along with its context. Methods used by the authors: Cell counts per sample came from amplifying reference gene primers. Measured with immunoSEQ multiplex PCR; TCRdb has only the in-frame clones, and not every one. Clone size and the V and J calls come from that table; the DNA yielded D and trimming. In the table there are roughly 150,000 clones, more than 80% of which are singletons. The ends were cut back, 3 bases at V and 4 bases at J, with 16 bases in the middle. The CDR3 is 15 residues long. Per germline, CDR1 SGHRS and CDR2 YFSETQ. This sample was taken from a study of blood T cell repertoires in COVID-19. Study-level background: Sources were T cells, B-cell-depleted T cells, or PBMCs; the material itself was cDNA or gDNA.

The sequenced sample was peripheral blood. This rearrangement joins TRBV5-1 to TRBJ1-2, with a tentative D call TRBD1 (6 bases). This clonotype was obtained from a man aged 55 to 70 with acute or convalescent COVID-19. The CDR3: CASSYSGAHTYGYTF. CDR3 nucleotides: TGCGCCAGCAGCTATTCAGGGGCACATACCTATGGCTACACCTTC.